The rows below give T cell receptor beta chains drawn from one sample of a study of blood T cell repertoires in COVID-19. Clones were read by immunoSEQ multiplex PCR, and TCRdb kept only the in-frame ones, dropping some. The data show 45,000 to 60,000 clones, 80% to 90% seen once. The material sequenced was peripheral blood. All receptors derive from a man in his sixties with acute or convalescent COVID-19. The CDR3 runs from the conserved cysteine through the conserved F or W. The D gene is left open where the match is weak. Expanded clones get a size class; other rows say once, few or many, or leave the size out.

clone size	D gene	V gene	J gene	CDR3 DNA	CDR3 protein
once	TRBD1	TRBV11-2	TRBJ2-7	TGTGCCAGCAGCTTGGTGACAGGGGGCGAGCAGTACTTC	CASSLVTGGEQYF
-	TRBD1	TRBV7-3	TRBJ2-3	TGTGCCAGCAGCTCCAGACAGGGCCCCACAGATACGCAGTATTTT	CASSSRQGPTDTQYF
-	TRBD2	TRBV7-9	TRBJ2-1	TGTGCCAGCAGCCGACTAGCAAGTCTGGATGAGCAGTTCTTC	CASSRLASLDEQFF
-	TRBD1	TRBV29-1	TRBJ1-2	TGCAGCGTTGAGGTTTTCGACAGGGAGGATTACTATGGCTACACCTTC	CSVEVFDREDYYGYTF
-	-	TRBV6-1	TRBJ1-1	TGTGCCAGCAGTGATAGGGGGACCGTGAACACTGAAGCTTTCTTT	CASSDRGTVNTEAFF
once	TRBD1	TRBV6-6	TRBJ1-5	TGTGCCAGCAGTTACGAGGGGGCTAGGAATCAGCCCCAGCATTTT	CASSYEGARNQPQHF
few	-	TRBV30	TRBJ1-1	TGTGCCCAAAAATTACAGGGTAAAACTGAAGCTTTCTTT	CAQKLQGKTEAFF
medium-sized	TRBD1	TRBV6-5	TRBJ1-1	TGTGCCAGCAGAACAGGGGGTGGCACTGAAGCTTTCTTT	CASRTGGGTEAFF
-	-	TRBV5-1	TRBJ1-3	TGCGCCAGCGGCCGAGGACAGTCTGGAAACACCATATATTTT	CASGRGQSGNTIYF
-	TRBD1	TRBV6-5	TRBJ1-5	TGTGCCAGCAGTAGGACAGGGGTAGGCCAGCCCCAGCATTTT	CASSRTGVGQPQHF
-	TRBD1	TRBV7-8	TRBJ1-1	TGTGCCAGCAGCTTTGACAGGGCGGGTGCTGAAGCTTTCTTT	CASSFDRAGAEAFF
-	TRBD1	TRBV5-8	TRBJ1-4	TGTGCCAGCAGCGCCGGGACAGGGAATGGTTTTAATGAAAAACTGTTTTTT	CASSAGTGNGFNEKLFF
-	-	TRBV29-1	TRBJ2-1	TGCAGCGTTGATTCCACAAGATCCCCTCAGTTCTTC	CSVDSTRSPQFF
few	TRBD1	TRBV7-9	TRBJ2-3	TGTGCCATTTCGGGACAGGTCACAGATACGCAGTATTTT	CAISGQVTDTQYF